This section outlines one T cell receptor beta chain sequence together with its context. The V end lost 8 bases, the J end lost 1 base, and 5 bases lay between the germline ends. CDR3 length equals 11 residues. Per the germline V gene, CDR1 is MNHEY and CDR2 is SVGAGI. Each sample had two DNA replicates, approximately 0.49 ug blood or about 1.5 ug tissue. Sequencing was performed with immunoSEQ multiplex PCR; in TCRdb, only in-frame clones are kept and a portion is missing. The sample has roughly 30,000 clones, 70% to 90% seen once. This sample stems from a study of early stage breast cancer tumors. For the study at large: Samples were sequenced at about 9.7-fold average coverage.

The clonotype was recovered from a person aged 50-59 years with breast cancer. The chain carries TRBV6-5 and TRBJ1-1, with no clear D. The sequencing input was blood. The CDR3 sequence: CASGGNTEAFF. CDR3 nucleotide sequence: TGTGCCAGCGGCGGGAACACTGAAGCTTTCTTT.